These 14 T cell receptor beta chains were all obtained from the same sample, sequenced in a study of cytomegalovirus exposure and HLA in healthy donors (dated by TCRdb to about 2017). Library preparation was by the immunoSEQ multiplex PCR assay. The multiplex PCR relied on a mix of 60 forward primers for TCR Vbeta segments and 13 reverse primers for TCR Jbeta segments. Sourced from immuneACCESS, this table was stored by TCRdb with only in-frame sequences that have V and J called. A share of the clones is absent; for the studies checked, an unresolved V gene accounts for under half, and the remainder has no known explanation. This sample holds more than 150,000 clones; around 84% were observed only once. The leading ten clones occupy approximately 1.2% of the sample. Source material: PBMCs. These receptor sequences come from a girl aged 2 to 10 in good health and CMV-seropositive.

The rearrangement joins TRBV27 to TRBJ2-2, with a tentative D call TRBD1 (5 bases). CDR1 is MNHEY and CDR2 is SMNVEV in the germline V gene (reference sequence). The CDR3 runs 14 residues. V lost 6 bases and J 6 bases, leaving 14 bases between the germline ends. The CDR3 here is CASRGLKGSGELFF. The CDR3 DNA reads TGTGCCAGCAGAGGGTTAAAGGGGTCCGGGGAGCTGTTTTTT.

This rearrangement joins TRBV7-6 to TRBJ2-7; 8 bases line up with TRBD1. Germline V gene sequence: CDR1 SGHVS, CDR2 FNYEAQ. The J segment lost 6 bases and the V segment lost 5 bases, leaving 12 bases of the junction unmatched. This CDR3 contains 15 residues. CDR3 DNA: TGTGCCAGCAGCGACTCGAACAGGGGGGCATTCGAGCAGTACTTC. Protein sequence: CASSDSNRGAFEQYF.

This rearrangement joins TRBV14 to TRBJ2-6, with 7 bases matching TRBD1. CDR1 SGHDN and CDR2 FVKESK come from the germline V gene. The trim removed 1 base at V and 0 bases at J, leaving 0 bases unmatched. The CDR3 has 16 residues. The CDR3 nucleotides are TGTGCCAGCAGCCAAGGGACAGGCTCTGGGGCCAACGTCCTGACTTTC. This encodes CASSQGTGSGANVLTF.

For the CDR3, the DNA is TGTGCCAGCAGTTTCTTGGAGGGGGGGTACAATGAGCAGTTCTTC. Translated: CASSFLEGGYNEQFF. The J gene is TRBJ2-1, the V gene TRBV28, with TRBD2 as a possible D gene (7 bases). The germline CDR1 and CDR2 sequences are MDHEN and SYDVKM. The CDR3 is 15 residues long. Trimming pared 3 bases from V and 4 bases from J, leaving 13 bases between.

J is TRBJ1-1 and V is TRBV14; TRBD1 agrees at 8 bases. The CDR3 contains 18 residues. Germline loops: CDR1 SGHDN, CDR2 FVKESK. After removal of 4 bases from V and 4 bases from J, the junction contained 17 bases not matched to a gene. In DNA form, the CDR3 reads TGTGCCAGCAGCCGCCGGGACAGGCCCACCCTTATGAGCACTGAAGCTTTCTTT. This translates into CASSRRDRPTLMSTEAFF. Full variable domain (missing parts from reference TRBV14 and TRBJ1-1): EAGVTQFPSHSVIEKGQTVTLRCDPISGHDNLYWYRRVMGKEIKFLLHFVKESKQDESGMPNNRFLAERTGGTYSTLKVQPAELEDSGVYFCASSRRDRPTLMSTEAFFGQGTRLTVV.

This clone is a singleton in its sample. This rearrangement joins TRBV9 to TRBJ2-3, with TRBD2 identical over 11 bases. The CDR3 spans 17 residues. The V gene's germline CDR1 is SGDLS and CDR2 YYNGEE. The V and J ends lost 0 bases and 6 bases, in that order; junction bases with no gene match: 9. The CDR3 loop is CASSVGTSGSARDTQYF. The CDR3 DNA is TGTGCCAGCAGCGTAGGGACTAGCGGGTCCGCTAGGGATACGCAGTATTTT.

The chain combines TRBV19 with TRBJ1-1; a weak D match, TRBD1 (5 bases). From germline, CDR1 is LNHDA and CDR2 SQIVND (reference sequence). CDR3 length: 10 amino acids. V lost 5 bases to trimming and J lost 11 bases, with 9 bases between them. CDR3 nucleotides: TGTGCCAGTAGTTCAGGGTTCGCTTTCTTT. The encoded protein is CASSSGFAFF.

This clone was seen a few times. V gene TRBV27 combines with J gene TRBJ2-7; TRBD2 might be the D (5 bases). This CDR3 comprises 13 residues. V dropped 6 bases and J dropped 4 bases, with 13 bases sitting between them. The germline gives CDR1 MNHEY, CDR2 SMNVEV (reference sequence). CDR3 sequence reads: CASRPEWRYEQYF. DNA of the CDR3: TGTGCCAGCAGGCCGGAGTGGAGGTACGAGCAGTACTTC.

The chain recombines TRBV14 with TRBJ2-5; the D is unclear. The CDR3 has 15 residues. Germline V lookup: CDR1 SGHDN, CDR2 FVKESK. V dropped 1 base and J dropped 7 bases, with 16 bases sitting between them. The CDR3 DNA reads as TGTGCCAGCAGCCAAGGTGTGACCGCGCGGTGGACCCAGTACTTC. Translated, it gives CASSQGVTARWTQYF.

The genes are TRBV6-6 and TRBJ1-5, with 8 bases identical to TRBD1. This CDR3 contains 15 residues. V was pared by 6 bases and J by 1 base, with 5 bases of the junction left unmatched. The germline V gene has CDR1 MNHNY and CDR2 SVGAGI (reference sequence). The CDR3 region has the DNA TGTGCCAGCAGACGCGGACAGGGAAGCAATCAGCCCCAGCATTTT. Translation gives CASRRGQGSNQPQHF.

A few counts support this clone. V and J are TRBV5-6 and TRBJ1-3; 7 bases fit TRBD1. This CDR3 contains 15 residues. V gave up 4 bases and J gave up 3 bases; unmatched junction bases: 7. CDR1 SGHDT and CDR2 YYEEEE come from the germline V gene. The CDR3 region is CASSPLTGDGNTIYF. The DNA for the CDR3 is TGTGCCAGCAGCCCACTAACAGGGGATGGAAACACCATATATTTT.

The J gene is TRBJ2-7, the V gene TRBV30, with 8 bases that match TRBD2. Germline lookup yields CDR1 GTSNPN and CDR2 SVGIG (reference sequence). The V and J ends lost 5 bases and 9 bases, in that order; junction bases with no gene match: 15. The CDR3 has 14 residues. DNA for the CDR3: TGTGCCTGGGGAAGCGGGAGCGCGGCCGGGAGGCAGTACTTC. This gives the protein CAWGSGSAAGRQYF.

J is TRBJ2-7 and V is TRBV9, with TRBD2 matching over 7 bases. V shed 2 bases, J shed 3 bases, and the junction held 8 bases outside the gene matches. Germline V lookup: CDR1 SGDLS, CDR2 YYNGEE. This CDR3 has 15 amino acids. As DNA, the CDR3 is TGTGCCAGCAGCGTTACCTCTAGCGGAAGCTACGAGCAGTACTTC. Amino acid sequence: CASSVTSSGSYEQYF.

The rearrangement links TRBV20-1 to TRBJ2-1, with D maybe TRBD2 (5 bases). Per the germline V gene, CDR1 is DFQATT and CDR2 is SNEGSKA (reference sequence). V gave up 0 bases and J gave up 10 bases, with 7 bases separating them. The CDR3 has 11 residues. CDR3 coding DNA: TGCAGTGCTAGAGAAGAGCGGGAGCAGTTCTTC. Translating it yields CSAREEREQFF.